The 6 T cell receptor beta chains in this list originate from one sample, sequenced in a study of CD8+CD57+ T cells in acquired aplastic anemia. Selection for sequencing was limited to patients who had shown CD8+CD57+ cell expansion by flow cytometry. Profiles of TCR beta VDJ and CDR3 were generated from a genomic DNA template. MiXCR was run by TCRdb on the reads, yielding one entry per CDR3 protein. The sample lists 160,000 or so distinct CDR3 sequences; about 45% were seen once. The sample was sorted CD4+, CD8+, or CD8+CD57+ T cells (not recorded which) from PBMCs. Receptor source: a human donor with aplastic anemia.

This clonotype has more than one count but fewer than ten. The chain combines TRBV2 with TRBJ1-6; D remains ambiguous. This CDR3 contains 11 residues. Germline V CDR1 and CDR2: SNHLY, FYNNEI. The V end was cut by 2 bases, the J end by 12 bases, with 5 bases between. The CDR3 protein is CASSESLPLHF. The CDR3 DNA follows: TGTGCCAGCAGTGAATCATTACCCCTCCACTTT. Full variable domain (rest looked up from reference TRBV2 and TRBJ1-6): EPEVTQTPSHQVTQMGQEVILRCVPISNHLYFYWYRQILGQKVEFLVSFYNNEISEKSEIFDDQFSVERPDGSNFTLKIRSTKLEDSAMYFCASSESLPLHFGNGTRLTVT.

This clonotype was seen ten or more times. This chain joins TRBV7-2 and TRBJ2-7; D is tentatively TRBD1 or TRBD2 (5 bases each). Germline V CDR1 and CDR2: SGHTA, FQGNSA. The V end lost 5 bases, the J end lost 2 bases, and 13 bases lay between the germline ends. This CDR3 comprises 14 residues. CDR3 sequence reads: CASSAWDGAYEQYF. The CDR3 DNA follows: TGTGCCAGCAGCGCCTGGGACGGTGCCTACGAGCAGTACTTC.

This clonotype was observed at least ten times. The CDR3 coding sequence is TGTGCCAGCATTAAACGTTTTCCCCTCCACGAGCAGTACTTC. It yields the protein CASIKRFPLHEQYF. The rearrangement joins TRBV2 to TRBJ2-7, with D unresolved. CDR1 SNHLY and CDR2 FYNNEI come from the germline V gene. This CDR3 is built from 14 residues. V lost 7 bases and J lost 5, with 18 bases in between.

Comment on this clonotype: At one end the junction does not follow the germline gene, possibly because of a read error. The chain uses TRBV10-2 and TRBJ1-3, with a tentative D call TRBD1 (5 bases). Germline assignment: CDR1 WSHSY and CDR2 SAAADI. The CDR3 length is 13 residues. In DNA form, the CDR3 reads TGCGCCAGCATTGGGGCGCCTGGAAACACCACATATTTT. Translation: CASIGAPGNTTYF.

Comment on this clonotype: The junction departs from the called germline gene at one end, perhaps through a read error. This chain uses TRBV15 with TRBJ2-7; D could derive from TRBD1 or TRBD2 (5 bases each). There are 13 residues in the CDR3. Per germline, CDR1 LNHNV and CDR2 YYDKDF (reference sequence). CDR3 nucleotide sequence: TGTACCACCAGCCAGGGCGAGGGTTGGGAGCAGTACTTC. Its translation: CTTSQGEGWEQYF.

This clonotype occurred a few times. The rearrangement joins TRBV6-5 to TRBJ2-3, with a weak D call TRBD2 (5 bases). This CDR3 is 13 amino acids long. With 3 bases removed from V and 5 bases from J, the gap between germline ends came to 9 bases. Germline loops: CDR1 MNHEY, CDR2 SVGAGI. The CDR3 loop is CASSYQRLDTQYF. For the CDR3, the DNA is TGTGCCAGCAGTTATCAGCGGCTAGATACGCAGTATTTT.